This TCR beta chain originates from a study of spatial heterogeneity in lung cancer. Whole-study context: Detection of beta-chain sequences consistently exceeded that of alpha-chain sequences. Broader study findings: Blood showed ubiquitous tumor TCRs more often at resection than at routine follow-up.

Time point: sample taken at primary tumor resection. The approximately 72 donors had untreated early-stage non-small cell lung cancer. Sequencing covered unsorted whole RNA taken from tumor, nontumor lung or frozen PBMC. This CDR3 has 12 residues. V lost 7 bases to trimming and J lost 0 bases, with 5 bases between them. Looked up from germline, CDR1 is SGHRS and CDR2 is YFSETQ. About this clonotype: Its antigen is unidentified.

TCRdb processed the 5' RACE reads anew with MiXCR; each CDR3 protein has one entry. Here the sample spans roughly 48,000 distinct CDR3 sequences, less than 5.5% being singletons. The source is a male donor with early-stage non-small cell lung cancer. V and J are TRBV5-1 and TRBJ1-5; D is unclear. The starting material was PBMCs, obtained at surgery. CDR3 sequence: CASVYSNQPQHF. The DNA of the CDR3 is TGCGCCAGCGTATATAGCAATCAGCCCCAGCATTTT.